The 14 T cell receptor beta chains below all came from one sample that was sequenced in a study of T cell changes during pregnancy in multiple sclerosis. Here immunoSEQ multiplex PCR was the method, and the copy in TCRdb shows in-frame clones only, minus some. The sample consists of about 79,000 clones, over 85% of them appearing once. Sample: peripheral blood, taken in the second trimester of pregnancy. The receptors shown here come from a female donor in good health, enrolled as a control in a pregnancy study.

CDR3 sequence: CASSESGISNQPQHF. The CDR3 region has the DNA TGTGCCAGCAGTGAATCAGGGATTAGCAATCAGCCCCAGCATTTT. The chain carries TRBV25-1 and TRBJ1-5; tentatively, D is TRBD1 (5 bases). This CDR3 has 15 residues. Germline values: CDR1 MGHDK, CDR2 SYGVNS. V dropped 1 base and J dropped 0 bases, with 7 bases sitting between them.

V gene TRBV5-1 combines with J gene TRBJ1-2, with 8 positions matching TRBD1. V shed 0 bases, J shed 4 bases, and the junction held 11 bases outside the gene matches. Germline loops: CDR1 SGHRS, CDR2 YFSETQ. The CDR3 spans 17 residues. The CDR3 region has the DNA TGCGCCAGCAGCTTGGAAGTGACAGGGGCGCGGGGCTATGGCTACACCTTC. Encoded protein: CASSLEVTGARGYGYTF.

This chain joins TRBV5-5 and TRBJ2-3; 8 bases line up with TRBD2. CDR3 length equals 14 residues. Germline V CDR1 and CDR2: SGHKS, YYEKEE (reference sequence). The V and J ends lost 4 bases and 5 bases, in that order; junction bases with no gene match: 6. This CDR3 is CASSGGGQVDTQYF. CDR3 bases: TGTGCCAGCAGCGGCGGGGGGCAGGTAGATACGCAGTATTTT.

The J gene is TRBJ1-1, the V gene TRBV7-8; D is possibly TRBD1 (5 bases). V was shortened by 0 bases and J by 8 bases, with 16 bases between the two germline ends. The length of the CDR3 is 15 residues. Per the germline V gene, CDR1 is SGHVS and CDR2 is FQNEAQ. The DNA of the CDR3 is TGTGCCAGCAGCTTAGCACGAAGGGGAGGGCCAGAAGCTTTCTTT. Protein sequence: CASSLARRGGPEAFF.

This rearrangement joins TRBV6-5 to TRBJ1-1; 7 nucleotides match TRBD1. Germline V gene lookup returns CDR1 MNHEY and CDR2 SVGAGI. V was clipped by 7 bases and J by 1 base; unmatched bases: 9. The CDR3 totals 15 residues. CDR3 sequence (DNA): TGTGCCAGCACCGACCCAAGGACAGGGAACACTGAAGCTTTCTTT. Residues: CASTDPRTGNTEAFF.

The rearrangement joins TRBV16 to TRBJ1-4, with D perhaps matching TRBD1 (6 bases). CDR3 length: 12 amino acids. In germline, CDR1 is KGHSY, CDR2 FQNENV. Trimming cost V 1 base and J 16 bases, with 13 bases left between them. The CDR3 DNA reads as TGTGCCAGCAGCCAATATAATCAGGGGCGGTTTTTT. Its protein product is CASSQYNQGRFF.

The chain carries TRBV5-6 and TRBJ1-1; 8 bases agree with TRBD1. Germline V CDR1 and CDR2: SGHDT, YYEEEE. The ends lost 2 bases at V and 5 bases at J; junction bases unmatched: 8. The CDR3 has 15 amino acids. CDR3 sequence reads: CASSFVRQGRTEAFF. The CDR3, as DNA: TGTGCCAGCAGCTTCGTGAGACAGGGGCGGACTGAAGCTTTCTTT.

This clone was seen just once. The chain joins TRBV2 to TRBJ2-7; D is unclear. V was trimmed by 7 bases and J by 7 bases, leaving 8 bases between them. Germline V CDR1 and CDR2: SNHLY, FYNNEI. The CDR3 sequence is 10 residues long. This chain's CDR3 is CASKAWEQYF. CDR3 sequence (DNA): TGTGCCAGCAAAGCGTGGGAGCAGTACTTC.

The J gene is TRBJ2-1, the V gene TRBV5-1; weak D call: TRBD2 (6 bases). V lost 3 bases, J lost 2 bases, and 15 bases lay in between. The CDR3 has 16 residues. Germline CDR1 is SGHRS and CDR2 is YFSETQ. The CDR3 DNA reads TGCGCCAGCAGCTCGGGACTCGGTCGGACCTACAATGAGCAGTTCTTC. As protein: CASSSGLGRTYNEQFF.

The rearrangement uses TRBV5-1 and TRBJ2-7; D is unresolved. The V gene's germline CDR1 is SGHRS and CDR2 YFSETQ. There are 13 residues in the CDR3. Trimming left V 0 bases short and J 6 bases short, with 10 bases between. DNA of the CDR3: TGCGCCAGCAGCTTGGGCATGCGGTCCGAGCAGTACTTC. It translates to CASSLGMRSEQYF.

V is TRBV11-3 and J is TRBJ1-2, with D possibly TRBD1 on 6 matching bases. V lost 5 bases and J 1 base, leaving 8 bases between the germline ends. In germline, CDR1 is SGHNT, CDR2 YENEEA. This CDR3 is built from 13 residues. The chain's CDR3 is CASSPDSNYGYTF. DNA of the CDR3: TGTGCCAGCAGCCCGGACAGTAACTATGGCTACACCTTC.

CDR3 DNA sequence: TGTGCCAGCAGCTTGGGGGGCCAGAGTGCCTACGAGCAGTACTTC. It encodes CASSLGGQSAYEQYF. V is TRBV5-4 and J is TRBJ2-7, with a possible D match to TRBD1 (5 bases). Per germline, CDR1 SGHNT and CDR2 YYREEE (reference sequence). The CDR3 extends over 15 amino acids. V lost 0 bases and J lost 2, with 12 bases in between.

The CDR3 spells CASSIETGELFF. The CDR3 DNA follows: TGTGCCAGCAGTATAGAGACCGGGGAGCTGTTTTTT. The chain is built from TRBV7-9 and TRBJ2-2; no firm D call. Germline V lookup: CDR1 SEHNR, CDR2 FQNEAQ (reference sequence). The CDR3 has 12 residues. Trimming took 6 bases from V and 5 from J, leaving 7 bases between them.

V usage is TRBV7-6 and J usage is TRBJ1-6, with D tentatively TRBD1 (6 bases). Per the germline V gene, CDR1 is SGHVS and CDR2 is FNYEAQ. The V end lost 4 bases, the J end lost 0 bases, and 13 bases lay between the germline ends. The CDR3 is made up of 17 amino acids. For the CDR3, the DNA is TGTGCCAGCAGCTCGGAACAGGGACGCTCCTATAATTCACCCCTCCACTTT. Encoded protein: CASSSEQGRSYNSPLHF.